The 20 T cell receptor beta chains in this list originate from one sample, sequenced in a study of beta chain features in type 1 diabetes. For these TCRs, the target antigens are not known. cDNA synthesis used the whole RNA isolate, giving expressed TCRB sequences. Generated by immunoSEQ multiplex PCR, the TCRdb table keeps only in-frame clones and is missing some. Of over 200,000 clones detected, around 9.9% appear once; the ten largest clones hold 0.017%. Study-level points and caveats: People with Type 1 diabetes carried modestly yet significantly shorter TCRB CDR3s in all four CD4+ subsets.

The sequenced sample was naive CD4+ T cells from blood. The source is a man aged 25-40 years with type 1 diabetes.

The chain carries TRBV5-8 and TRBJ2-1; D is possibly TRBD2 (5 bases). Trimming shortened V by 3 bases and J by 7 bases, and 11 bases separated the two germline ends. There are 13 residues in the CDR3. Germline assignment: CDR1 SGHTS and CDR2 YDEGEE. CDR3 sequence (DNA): TGTGCCAGCAGCTCTCGGGGTGGAAATGAGCAGTTCTTC. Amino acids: CASSSRGGNEQFF.

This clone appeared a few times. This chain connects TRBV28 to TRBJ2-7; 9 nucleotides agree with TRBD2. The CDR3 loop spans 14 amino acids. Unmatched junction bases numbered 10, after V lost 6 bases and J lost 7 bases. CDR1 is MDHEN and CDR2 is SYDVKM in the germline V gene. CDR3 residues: CASSPGGGAKEQYF. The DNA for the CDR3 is TGTGCCAGCAGCCCGGGCGGGGGGGCGAAGGAGCAGTACTTC.

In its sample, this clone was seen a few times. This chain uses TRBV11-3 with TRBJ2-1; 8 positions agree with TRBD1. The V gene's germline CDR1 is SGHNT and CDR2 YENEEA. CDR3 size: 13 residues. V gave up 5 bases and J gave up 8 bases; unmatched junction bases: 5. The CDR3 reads CASSPTGVDEQFF. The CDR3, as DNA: TGTGCCAGCAGCCCGACAGGGGTGGATGAGCAGTTCTTC. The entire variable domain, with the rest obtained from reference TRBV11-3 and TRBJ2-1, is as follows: EAGVVQSPRYKIIEKKQPVAFWCNPISGHNTLYWYLQNLGQGPELLIRYENEEAVDDSQLPKDRFSAERLKGVDSTLKIQPAELGDSAVYLCASSPTGVDEQFFGPGTRLTVL.

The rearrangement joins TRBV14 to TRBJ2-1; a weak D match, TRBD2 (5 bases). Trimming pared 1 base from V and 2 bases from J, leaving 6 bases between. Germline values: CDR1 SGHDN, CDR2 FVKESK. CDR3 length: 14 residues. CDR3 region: CASSQATTYNEQFF. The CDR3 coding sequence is TGTGCCAGCAGCCAAGCGACTACCTACAATGAGCAGTTCTTC.

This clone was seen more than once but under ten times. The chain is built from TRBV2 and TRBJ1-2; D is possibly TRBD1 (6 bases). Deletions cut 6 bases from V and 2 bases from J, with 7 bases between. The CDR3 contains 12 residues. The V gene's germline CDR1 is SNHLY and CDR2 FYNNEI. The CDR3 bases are TGTGCCAGCAGACAGGGAAACTATGGCTACACCTTC. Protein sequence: CASRQGNYGYTF.

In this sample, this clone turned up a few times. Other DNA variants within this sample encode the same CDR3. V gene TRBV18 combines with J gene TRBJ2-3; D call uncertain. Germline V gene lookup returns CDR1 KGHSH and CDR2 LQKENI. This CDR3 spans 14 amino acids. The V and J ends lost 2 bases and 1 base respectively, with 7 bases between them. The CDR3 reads CASSPGGGTDTQYF. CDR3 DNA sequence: TGTGCCAGCTCACCAGGTGGAGGCACAGATACGCAGTATTTT.

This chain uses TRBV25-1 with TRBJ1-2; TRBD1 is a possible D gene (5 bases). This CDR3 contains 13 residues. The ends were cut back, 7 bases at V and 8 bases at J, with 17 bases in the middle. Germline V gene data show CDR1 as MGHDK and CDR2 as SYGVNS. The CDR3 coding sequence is TGTGCCAGCAAAGGTCCAGGGACTAGAGGCTACACCTTC. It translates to CASKGPGTRGYTF.

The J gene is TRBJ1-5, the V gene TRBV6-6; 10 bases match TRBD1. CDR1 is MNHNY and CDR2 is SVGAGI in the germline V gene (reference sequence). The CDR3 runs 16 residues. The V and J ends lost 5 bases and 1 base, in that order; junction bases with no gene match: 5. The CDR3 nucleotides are TGTGCCAGCAGTCCACGACAGGGGGCCAGCAATCAGCCCCAGCATTTT. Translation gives CASSPRQGASNQPQHF.

DNA of the CDR3: TGTGCCAGCAGCGCTGACACCAATCAGCCCCAGCATTTT. Translation: CASSADTNQPQHF. The chain uses TRBV5-4 and TRBJ1-5; D is unresolved. The germline V gene encodes CDR1 SGHNT and CDR2 YYREEE (reference sequence). The CDR3 is 13 residues long. V was cut by 4 bases and J by 3 bases, with 8 bases left in between.

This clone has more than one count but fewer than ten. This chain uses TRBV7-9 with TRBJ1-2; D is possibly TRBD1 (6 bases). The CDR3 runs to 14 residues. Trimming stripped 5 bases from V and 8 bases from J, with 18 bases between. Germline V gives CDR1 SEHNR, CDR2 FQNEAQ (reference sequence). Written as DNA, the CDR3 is TGTGCCAGCAGCCCCCCCCTACAGGGATCGGGCTACACCTTC. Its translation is CASSPPLQGSGYTF.

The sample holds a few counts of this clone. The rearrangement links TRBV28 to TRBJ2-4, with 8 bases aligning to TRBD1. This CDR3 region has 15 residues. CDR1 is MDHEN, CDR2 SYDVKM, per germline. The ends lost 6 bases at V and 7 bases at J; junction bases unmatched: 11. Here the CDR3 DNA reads TGTGCCAGCAGGGCACCCGGGACAGGAGTCAACATTCAGTACTTC. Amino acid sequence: CASRAPGTGVNIQYF.

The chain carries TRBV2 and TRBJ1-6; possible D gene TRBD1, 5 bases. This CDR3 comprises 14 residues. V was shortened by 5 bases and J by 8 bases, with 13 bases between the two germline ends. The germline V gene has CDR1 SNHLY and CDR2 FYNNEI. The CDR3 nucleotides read TGTGCCAGCAGTTTACAGGAGAGTTATTCACCCCTCCACTTT. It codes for CASSLQESYSPLHF.

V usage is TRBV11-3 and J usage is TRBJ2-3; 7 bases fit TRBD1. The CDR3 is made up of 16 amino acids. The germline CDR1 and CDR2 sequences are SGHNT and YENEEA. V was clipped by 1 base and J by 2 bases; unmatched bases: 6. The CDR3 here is CASSLGPGQDTDTQYF. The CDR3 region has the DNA TGTGCCAGCAGCTTAGGTCCAGGACAGGACACAGATACGCAGTATTTT.

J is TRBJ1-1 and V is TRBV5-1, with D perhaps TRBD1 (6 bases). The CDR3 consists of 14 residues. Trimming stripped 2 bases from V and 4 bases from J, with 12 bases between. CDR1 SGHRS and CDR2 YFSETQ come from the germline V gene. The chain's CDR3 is CASSFGGLGTEAFF. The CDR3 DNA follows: TGCGCCAGCAGCTTTGGGGGCTTGGGCACTGAAGCTTTCTTT.

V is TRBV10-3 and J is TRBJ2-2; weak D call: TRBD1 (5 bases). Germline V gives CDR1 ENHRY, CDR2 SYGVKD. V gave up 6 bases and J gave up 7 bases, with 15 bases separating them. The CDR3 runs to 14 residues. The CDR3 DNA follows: TGTGCCATCAGGACAGCAAGGGGCGGCGGGGAGCTGTTTTTT. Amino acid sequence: CAIRTARGGGELFF.

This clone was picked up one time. The CDR3 DNA follows: TGTGCCAGCCGCGGGACAGGGGGGGACTATGGCTACACCTTC. The encoded protein is CASRGTGGDYGYTF. The genes are TRBV6-5 and TRBJ1-2, with 11 positions matching TRBD1. CDR1 is MNHEY, CDR2 SVGAGI, per germline. This CDR3 has 14 amino acids. The V and J ends lost 8 bases and 3 bases, in that order; junction bases with no gene match: 5.

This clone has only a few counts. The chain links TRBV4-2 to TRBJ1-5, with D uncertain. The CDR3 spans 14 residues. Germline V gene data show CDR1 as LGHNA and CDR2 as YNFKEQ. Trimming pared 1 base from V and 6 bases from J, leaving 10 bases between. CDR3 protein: CASSQGGSGQPQHF. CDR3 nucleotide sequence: TGTGCCAGCAGCCAAGGAGGAAGCGGTCAGCCCCAGCATTTT.

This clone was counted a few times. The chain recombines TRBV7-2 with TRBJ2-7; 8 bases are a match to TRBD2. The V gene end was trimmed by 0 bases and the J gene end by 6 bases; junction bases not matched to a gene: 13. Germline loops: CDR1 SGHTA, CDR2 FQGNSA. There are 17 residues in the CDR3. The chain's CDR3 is CASSLAIRTSSPSEQYF. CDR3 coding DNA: TGTGCCAGCAGCTTAGCTATCAGGACTAGCTCCCCTTCCGAGCAGTACTTC.

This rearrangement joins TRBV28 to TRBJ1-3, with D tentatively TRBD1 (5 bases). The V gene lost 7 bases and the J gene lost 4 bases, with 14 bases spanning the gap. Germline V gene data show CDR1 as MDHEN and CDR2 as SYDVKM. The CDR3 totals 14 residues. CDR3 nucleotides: TGTGCCAGCACCGGAGGGGCTGGAGGAAACACCATATATTTT. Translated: CASTGGAGGNTIYF.

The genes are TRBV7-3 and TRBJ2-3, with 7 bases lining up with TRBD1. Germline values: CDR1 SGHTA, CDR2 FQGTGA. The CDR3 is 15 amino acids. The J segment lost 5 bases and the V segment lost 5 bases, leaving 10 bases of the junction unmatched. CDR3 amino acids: CASSRTGDPRDTQYF. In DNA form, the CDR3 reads TGTGCCAGCAGCAGGACAGGCGACCCGAGAGATACGCAGTATTTT.